Listed below are T cell receptor beta chains from one sample, sequenced in a study of cytomegalovirus exposure and HLA in healthy donors. Sequencing was performed with immunoSEQ multiplex PCR; in TCRdb, only in-frame clones are kept and a portion is missing. The sample carries a few hundred thousand clones, approximately 90% recorded once. Sequencing was performed on PBMCs. These receptors originate from a woman younger than 30 in good health and CMV-seronegative. CDR3s include the opening cysteine and the closing phenylalanine or tryptophan. A D gene is named only where the DNA matches it firmly. Rows give clone size only sometimes, using once, few, many, or a class for an expanded clone.

>TRBJ2-6|TRBV4-1|-|-
TGCGCCAGCAGCCAAGGGGGCAGGGCTGGGGCCAACGTCCTGACTTTC
CASSQGGRAGANVLTF
>TRBJ2-1|TRBV9|-|few
TGTGCCAGCAGCCTCCAGTACAATGAGCAGTTCTTC
CASSLQYNEQFF
>TRBJ1-1|TRBV5-1|-|-
TGCGCCAGCAGGTGGACACCGAACACTGAAGCTTTCTTT
CASRWTPNTEAFF
>TRBJ1-1|TRBV2|-|-
TGTGCCAGCCTTGCAGACATCTGGGTGAACACTGAAGCTTTCTTT
CASLADIWVNTEAFF
>TRBJ1-1|TRBV27|-|-
TGTGCCAGCAGTTCCGACAGGAGACCTATGAACACTGAAGCTTTCTTT
CASSSDRRPMNTEAFF
>TRBJ1-1|TRBV10-3|-|-
TGTGCCATCAGTCAGGTCTTGGAAGAGAACACTGAAGCTTTCTTT
CAISQVLEENTEAFF
>TRBJ2-7|TRBV6-5|-|once
TGTGCCAGCAGTCTCGAGGGAAGCCACGAGCAGTACTTC
CASSLEGSHEQYF
>TRBJ1-2|TRBV4-3|-|-
TGCGCCAGCAGCCAAGAGTATCAGGGGCGGAATGGCTACACCTTC
CASSQEYQGRNGYTF
>TRBJ1-5|TRBV19|TRBD1|-
TGTGCCAGTAGTATAGACCGGGACAGGATGACATCAGCGCCCCAGCATTTT
CASSIDRDRMTSAPQHF
>TRBJ1-1|TRBV27|-|-
TGTGCCAGCAGTTTATTCGCAGGTATGATGAACACTGAAGCTTTCTTT
CASSLFAGMMNTEAFF
>TRBJ2-7|TRBV19|TRBD2|-
TGTGCCAGTAGTTCCTGGCTAGCGGATTCCTACGAGCAGTACTTC
CASSSWLADSYEQYF
>TRBJ2-1|TRBV9|TRBD1|-
TGTGCCAGCAACATCGCAGGGGGCATCGGCTATGAGCAGTTCTTC
CASNIAGGIGYEQFF
>TRBJ2-7|TRBV7-3|TRBD1|-
TGTGCCAGCAGCTCCGGGACAGATCCCGAGCAGTACTTC
CASSSGTDPEQYF
>TRBJ1-2|TRBV27|-|-
TGTGCCAGCAGTTTATTGGGGGGGGCTAACTATGGCTACACCTTC
CASSLLGGANYGYTF
>TRBJ1-5|TRBV6-5|TRBD1|-
TGTGCCAGCAGTTACTCCGCGACAGGGGGCCTTCAGCCCCAGCATTTT
CASSYSATGGLQPQHF
>TRBJ2-7|TRBV19|TRBD2|-
TGTGCCAGTAGTATAGGGACTAGCGGCTACGAGCAGTACTTC
CASSIGTSGYEQYF
>TRBJ2-5|TRBV5-1|-|-
TGCGCCAGCAGCTCCCGCCCCTGGGCGGGCCAGTACTTC
CASSSRPWAGQYF
>TRBJ2-7|TRBV7-8|TRBD2|-
TGTGCCAGCACCCAGGGCGGGGGGAGCTACGAGCAGTACTTC
CASTQGGGSYEQYF
>TRBJ1-2|TRBV6-5|TRBD1|-
TGTGCCAGCAGTTATACCGGGACAGGGACTTATGCTGGCTACACCTTC
CASSYTGTGTYAGYTF
>TRBJ2-3|TRBV9|TRBD2|once
TGTGCCAGCAGCGCCCAACAGGGAACGGGACTAGCGGGAAGGGCAGATACGCAGTATTTT
CASSAQQGTGLAGRADTQYF
>TRBJ2-7|TRBV20-1|-|-
TGCAGTGCTCCCTTTACTTACGAGCAGTACTTC
CSAPFTYEQYF
>TRBJ2-3|TRBV5-1|TRBD2|-
TGCGCCAGCAGCCCAGGACTAGCGGGAGGAATAGATACGCAGTATTTT
CASSPGLAGGIDTQYF
>TRBJ2-7|TRBV6-1|TRBD2|-
TGTGCCAGCAGTGACCTTAGCGGGAGAAAGGAGCAGTACTTC
CASSDLSGRKEQYF
>TRBJ2-1|TRBV10-2|TRBD2|-
TGCGCCAGCAGTGAGTCGGAGGGGCGCTTCCTAGCGGGAGATAATGAGCAGTTCTTC
CASSESEGRFLAGDNEQFF
>TRBJ1-5|TRBV19|-|-
TGTGCCAGCTTACAGTATGGCAATCAGCCCCAGCATTTT
CASLQYGNQPQHF
>TRBJ1-2|TRBV9|-|once
TGTGCCAGCAGCGTAGAACAGGCTAACTATGGCTACACCTTC
CASSVEQANYGYTF
>TRBJ2-3|TRBV5-1|TRBD2|-
TGCGCCAGCAGCTCGACTAGCGGGACTCGCACAGATACGCAGTATTTT
CASSSTSGTRTDTQYF
>TRBJ2-5|TRBV2|-|-
TGTGCCAGCAGTGTTCCCAACCAAGAGACCCAGTACTTC
CASSVPNQETQYF
>TRBJ2-7|TRBV5-1|TRBD2|-
TGCGCCAGCAGCCAAACTAGCGGGAGGGCTTCGAGCTACGAGCAGTACTTC
CASSQTSGRASSYEQYF
>TRBJ2-7|TRBV28|TRBD2|-
TGTGCCAGCAGACGACCGGGACTAGCGTACGAGCAGTACTTC
CASRRPGLAYEQYF
>TRBJ2-7|TRBV7-3|TRBD1|-
TGTGCCAGCAGCTTAGGCCCAGGGGGCGCCGGGAACGAGCAGTACTTC
CASSLGPGGAGNEQYF
>TRBJ2-3|TRBV15|-|-
TGTGCCACCAGCAAGGGGCAGAGCACAGATACGCAGTATTTT
CATSKGQSTDTQYF
>TRBJ2-5|TRBV7-9|-|few
TGTGCCAGCAGCTTGACTAGACGGCAAGAGACCCAGTACTTC
CASSLTRRQETQYF
>TRBJ2-6|TRBV4-3|TRBD1|-
TGCGCCAGCAGCCCCGGACAGGGGCCCGGGGCCAACGTCCTGACTTTC
CASSPGQGPGANVLTF
>TRBJ2-7|TRBV10-3|TRBD1|once
TGTGCCATCAGCGAAGGCGGGACAGGGTTAAGGGAGCAGTACTTC
CAISEGGTGLREQYF
>TRBJ2-7|TRBV28|-|-
TGTGCCAGCAGTTTCCACACCGACCCACTACGGGAGCAGTACTTC
CASSFHTDPLREQYF
>TRBJ2-7|TRBV7-6|-|-
TGTGCCAGCAGCCCTGGGACACTCAACGAGCAGTACTTC
CASSPGTLNEQYF
>TRBJ1-1|TRBV11-2|-|-
TGTGCCAGCAGCTTAGAGCCGGGGGGGAACACTGAAGCTTTCTTT
CASSLEPGGNTEAFF
>TRBJ2-7|TRBV7-2|-|-
TGTGCCAGCAGCTTAGTTCAGGGCTCCTACGAGCAGTACTTC
CASSLVQGSYEQYF
>TRBJ2-1|TRBV5-1|TRBD2|many
TGCGCCAGCAGCTCGGGACTAGCGGATGCATACAATGAGCAGTTCTTC
CASSSGLADAYNEQFF
>TRBJ2-7|TRBV6-5|TRBD1|-
TGTGCCAGCGGGTACTTGGACAGGCCATCCTACGAGCAGTACTTC
CASGYLDRPSYEQYF
>TRBJ2-1|TRBV29-1|TRBD2|-
TGCAGCGCCCGGCTAGCGGGAGGCTACAATGAGCAGTTCTTC
CSARLAGGYNEQFF
>TRBJ2-2|TRBV19|TRBD2|-
TGTGCCAGTAGTGCTTCGGGACTAGCGGGAGGTCCGCGTCGGGAGCTGTTTTTT
CASSASGLAGGPRRELFF
>TRBJ2-7|TRBV27|-|once
TGTGCCAGCAGCCCCTCAATCGGACAGACCTCCTACGAGCAGTACTTC
CASSPSIGQTSYEQYF
>TRBJ2-7|TRBV7-9|TRBD2|few
TGTGCCAGCAGCTTAGGTCTAGCGGGTCGTGGTTCCTACGAGCAGTACTTC
CASSLGLAGRGSYEQYF
>TRBJ2-1|TRBV29-1|TRBD1|-
TGCAGCACCAGGGGACAGGGACACAATGAGCAGTTCTTC
CSTRGQGHNEQFF
>TRBJ2-3|TRBV4-1|-|-
TGCGCCAGCAGGCTACAAGCGTCCCGCACAGATACGCAGTATTTT
CASRLQASRTDTQYF
>TRBJ2-7|TRBV9|-|-
TGTGCCAGCAGCGTAGGGCAGGGGAACGAGCAGTACTTC
CASSVGQGNEQYF
>TRBJ2-7|TRBV9|TRBD2|-
TGTGCCAGCAGCGTAAATCAGGGAGGGAGGCAGTACTTC
CASSVNQGGRQYF
>TRBJ1-1|TRBV29-1|-|-
TGCAGCGTTGGAGGGTTGGGCGAAACTGAAGCTTTCTTT
CSVGGLGETEAFF
>TRBJ2-2|TRBV5-1|TRBD1|-
TGCGCCAGCGGACAGGGGGTCTCCACCGGGGAGCTGTTTTTT
CASGQGVSTGELFF
>TRBJ1-1|TRBV27|-|-
TGTGCCAGCAGTTCCCGCGGGACGGCGAATGAAGCTTTCTTT
CASSSRGTANEAFF
>TRBJ1-2|TRBV5-1|-|-
TGCGCCAGCAGCTTCCCCGGGGTTCCTGACTATGGCTACACCTTC
CASSFPGVPDYGYTF
>TRBJ2-1|TRBV5-4|TRBD1|-
TGTGCCAGCAGCTGGGAAACGGGACAGAGCACACACAATGAGCAGTTCTTC
CASSWETGQSTHNEQFF